This is a list of T cell receptor beta chains from one sample in a study of T cell responses to AZD1222 COVID-19 vaccine. The protocol was immunoSEQ multiplex PCR, while the TCRdb copy is restricted to in-frame clones and leaves out a portion. Of about 110,000 clones listed, about four fifths were seen once; the top ten hold 3.5% to 5%. The specimen was peripheral blood, collected on day 0 of AZD1222 vaccination. The source is an adult in good health. CDR3s include the opening cysteine and the closing phenylalanine or tryptophan. Fields, in order: clone size, V gene, D gene, J gene, CDR3 DNA, CDR3 protein. D genes are given only for firm matches. Clone size, where shown, is once, few, many, or a class for clones that have expanded.

.	TRBV7-8	TRBD1	TRBJ2-7	TGTGCCAGCAGCTCCCGCAGGGGGCGAGGCGAGCAGTACTTC	CASSSRRGRGEQYF
.	TRBV2	TRBD1	TRBJ1-6	TGTGCCACCGGGACAGGGCCTTCACCCCTCCACTTT	CATGTGPSPLHF
.	TRBV2	TRBD1	TRBJ2-6	TGTGCCAGCAGTTTGACAGGGGGCGCGTCCGGGGCCAACGTCCTGACTTTC	CASSLTGGASGANVLTF
.	TRBV7-9	.	TRBJ1-4	TGTGCCAGCAGGTTAACGGAGGGCTCGGGTGAAAAACTGTTTTTT	CASRLTEGSGEKLFF
few	TRBV2	.	TRBJ2-7	TGTGCCAGCACGAAGGGGACCTCCGAGCAGTACTTC	CASTKGTSEQYF
few	TRBV7-9	.	TRBJ2-5	TGTGCCAGCAGCTTAGGCCAAGAGACCCAGTACTTC	CASSLGQETQYF
.	TRBV5-5	.	TRBJ1-4	TGTGCCAGCAGCTCCCGGATGTCCTTTATTATAACTAATGAAAAACTGTTTTTT	CASSSRMSFIITNEKLFF
.	TRBV23-1	.	TRBJ2-2	TGCGCCAGCCCACCTCAACAGGCGACCGAATTTTGGTTTAGGAACACCGGGGAGCTGTTTTTT	CASPPQQATEFWFRNTGELFF
few	TRBV18	TRBD1	TRBJ1-5	TGTGCCAGCTCACAGGGACAGGGTCATCAGCCCCAGCATTTT	CASSQGQGHQPQHF
once	TRBV7-9	.	TRBJ1-2	TGTGCCAGCGACCAATTCGGGAGTTACTATGGCTACACCTTC	CASDQFGSYYGYTF
.	TRBV24-1	TRBD1	TRBJ2-5	TGTGCCACCAGTGACCAGGGGGCGAGGGAGACCCAGTACTTC	CATSDQGARETQYF
.	TRBV24-1	.	TRBJ1-5	TGTGCCACCAGTGCAAGGGGGGTTCTCCAGCCCCAGCATTTT	CATSARGVLQPQHF
.	TRBV24-1	TRBD2	TRBJ2-7	TGTGCCACCAGTGAGAGCGGGAGATCCTACGAGCAGTACTTC	CATSESGRSYEQYF
.	TRBV6-6	TRBD1	TRBJ1-1	TGTGCCAGCAGTCGGTCCGGGACAGGGTCTAGGAGCACTGAAGCTTTCTTT	CASSRSGTGSRSTEAFF
.	TRBV11-3	.	TRBJ1-4	TGTGCCAGCAGCTTAGGACAGAATCCTAATGAAAAACTGTTTTTT	CASSLGQNPNEKLFF
.	TRBV9	.	TRBJ2-5	TGTGCCAGCAGCGTTGGACGACAAGAGACCCAGTACTTC	CASSVGRQETQYF